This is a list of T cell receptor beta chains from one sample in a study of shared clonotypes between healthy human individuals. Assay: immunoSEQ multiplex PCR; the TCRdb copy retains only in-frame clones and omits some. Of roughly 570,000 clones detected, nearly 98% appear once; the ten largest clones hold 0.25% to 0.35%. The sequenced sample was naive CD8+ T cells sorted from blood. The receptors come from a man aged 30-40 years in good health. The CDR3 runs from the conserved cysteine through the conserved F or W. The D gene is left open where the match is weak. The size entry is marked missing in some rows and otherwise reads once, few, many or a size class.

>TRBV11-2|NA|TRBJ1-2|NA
CASHSIYGYTF
TGTGCCAGTCACAGCATCTATGGCTACACCTTC
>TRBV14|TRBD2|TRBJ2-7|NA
CASSQIISGRPYEQYF
TGTGCCAGCAGCCAGATTATTAGCGGGAGACCCTACGAGCAGTACTTC
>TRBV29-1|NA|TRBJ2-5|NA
CSVETRGQETQYF
TGCAGCGTTGAGACGCGGGGCCAAGAGACCCAGTACTTC
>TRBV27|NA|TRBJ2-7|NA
CASSRDASYEQYF
TGTGCCAGCAGTCGGGACGCCTCCTACGAGCAGTACTTC
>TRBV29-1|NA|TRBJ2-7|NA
CSALRDQSTYEQYF
TGCAGCGCCCTCCGGGACCAAAGTACCTACGAGCAGTACTTC
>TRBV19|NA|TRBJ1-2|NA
CASTGLGGYTF
TGTGCCAGTACCGGATTGGGCGGCTACACCTTC
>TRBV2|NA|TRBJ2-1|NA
CASSEADYYNEQFF
TGTGCCAGCAGTGAAGCGGACTACTACAATGAGCAGTTCTTC
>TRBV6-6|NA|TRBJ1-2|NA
CASSYSSTVTYGYTF
TGTGCCAGCAGTTACTCATCGACAGTCACATATGGCTACACCTTC
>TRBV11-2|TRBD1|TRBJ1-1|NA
CASSLDMSTGITEAFF
TGTGCCAGCAGCTTAGATATGTCGACAGGGATTACTGAAGCTTTCTTT
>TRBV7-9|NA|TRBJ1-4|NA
CASSFVGSNEKLFF
TGTGCCAGCAGCTTTGTTGGCAGTAATGAAAAACTGTTTTTT
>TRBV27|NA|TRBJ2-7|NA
CATWEGQTPTYEQYF
TGTGCCACCTGGGAGGGACAGACGCCTACCTACGAGCAGTACTTC
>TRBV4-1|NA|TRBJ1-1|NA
CASSQGASMNTEAFF
TGCGCCAGCAGCCAAGGAGCGAGCATGAACACTGAAGCTTTCTTT
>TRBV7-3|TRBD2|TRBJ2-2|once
CASIPTSGANTGELFF
TGTGCCAGCATCCCTACTAGCGGGGCGAACACCGGGGAGCTGTTTTTT
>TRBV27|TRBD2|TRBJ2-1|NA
CASSPHSGGNNEQFF
TGTGCCAGCAGTCCTCATAGCGGGGGAAACAATGAGCAGTTCTTC
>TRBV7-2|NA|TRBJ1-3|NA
CASSSDGGSGNTIYF
TGTGCCAGCAGCTCTGACGGGGGGAGCGGAAACACCATATATTTT
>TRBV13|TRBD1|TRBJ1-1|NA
CANIQGTEAFF
TGTGCCAACATACAGGGGACTGAAGCTTTCTTT
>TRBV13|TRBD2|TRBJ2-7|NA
CASSFNLAGGVLGYEQYF
TGTGCCAGCAGCTTCAATCTAGCGGGAGGGGTATTAGGTTACGAGCAGTACTTC
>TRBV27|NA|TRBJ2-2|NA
CAILTGGGLTGELFF
TGTGCCATCCTTACGGGGGGCGGACTCACCGGGGAGCTGTTTTTT
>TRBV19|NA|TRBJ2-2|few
CASSGDFTGELFF
TGTGCCAGTAGCGGGGACTTCACCGGGGAGCTGTTTTTT
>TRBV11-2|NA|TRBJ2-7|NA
CASSGVKDSYEQYF
TGTGCCAGCAGCGGGGTGAAGGACTCCTACGAGCAGTACTTC
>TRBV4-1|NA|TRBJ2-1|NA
CASSQVGGHEQFF
TGCGCCAGCAGCCAAGTGGGCGGCCATGAGCAGTTCTTC
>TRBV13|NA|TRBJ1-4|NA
CASSSKGGTTNEKLFF
TGTGCCAGCAGCTCTAAAGGGGGGACAACTAATGAAAAACTGTTTTTT
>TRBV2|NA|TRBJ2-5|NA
CASTDIQRGVQETQYF
TGTGCCAGCACTGATATACAGAGAGGGGTCCAAGAGACCCAGTACTTC
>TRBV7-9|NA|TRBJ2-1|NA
CASSKTPSLGNEQFF
TGTGCCAGCAGCAAGACCCCTTCTTTAGGTAATGAGCAGTTCTTC
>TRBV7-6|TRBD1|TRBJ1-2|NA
CASSPDRGIGTNYGYTF
TGTGCCAGCAGCCCTGACAGGGGAATTGGGACTAACTATGGCTACACCTTC
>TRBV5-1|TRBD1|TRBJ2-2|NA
CASSLRGPPTGELFF
TGCGCCAGCAGCTTGAGGGGGCCCCCCACCGGGGAGCTGTTTTTT
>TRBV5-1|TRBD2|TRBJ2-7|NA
CASSARAGSEQYF
TGCGCCAGCAGCGCTCGAGCGGGATCAGAGCAGTACTTC
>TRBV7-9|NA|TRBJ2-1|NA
CASSRGLVNEQFF
TGTGCCAGCAGCCGAGGACTGGTCAATGAGCAGTTCTTC
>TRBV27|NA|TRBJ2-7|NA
CASSFPGSYEQYF
TGTGCCAGCAGTTTTCCAGGTTCCTACGAGCAGTACTTC
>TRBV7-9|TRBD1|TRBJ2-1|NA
CASSQNMDRVENEQFF
TGTGCCAGCAGCCAGAATATGGACAGGGTCGAAAATGAGCAGTTCTTC
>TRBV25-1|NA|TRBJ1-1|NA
CASTGWGTEAFF
TGTGCCAGCACTGGGTGGGGCACTGAAGCTTTCTTT
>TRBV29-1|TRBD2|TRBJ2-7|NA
CSVESWGTSGTTYEQYF
TGCAGCGTTGAATCATGGGGGACTAGCGGTACCACCTACGAGCAGTACTTC
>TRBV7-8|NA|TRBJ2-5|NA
CASSLFRDIARETQYF
TGTGCCAGCAGCTTGTTCCGGGACATCGCTCGGGAGACCCAGTACTTC
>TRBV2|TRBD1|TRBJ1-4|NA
CASSQGQGYEKLFF
TGTGCCAGCAGTCAGGGACAGGGTTATGAAAAACTGTTTTTT
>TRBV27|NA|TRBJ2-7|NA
CASSFAGLRYEQYF
TGTGCCAGCAGTTTCGCCGGACTCCGCTACGAGCAGTACTTC
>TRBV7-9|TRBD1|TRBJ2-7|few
CASSWDSYEQYF
TGTGCCAGCAGCTGGGACAGCTACGAGCAGTACTTC
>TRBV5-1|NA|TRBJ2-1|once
CASSQMNNEQFF
TGCGCCAGCAGTCAGATGAACAATGAGCAGTTCTTC
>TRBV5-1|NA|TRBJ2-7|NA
CASSLVQGIPYEQYF
TGCGCCAGCAGCTTGGTTCAGGGGATACCCTACGAGCAGTACTTC
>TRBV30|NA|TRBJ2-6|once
CAWSWGTGANVLTF
TGTGCCTGGAGTTGGGGGACTGGGGCCAACGTCCTGACTTTC
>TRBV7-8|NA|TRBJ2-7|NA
CASSPDGHGVYEQYF
TGTGCCAGCAGCCCAGATGGACACGGAGTATACGAGCAGTACTTC
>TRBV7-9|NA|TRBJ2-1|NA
CASSLASSGNEQFF
TGTGCCAGCAGCCTAGCCTCGTCGGGGAATGAGCAGTTCTTC
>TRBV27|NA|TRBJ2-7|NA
CASSSYRETYEQYF
TGTGCCAGCAGTTCGTACCGAGAAACCTACGAGCAGTACTTC